This T cell receptor (beta chain) emerged from a study of cytomegalovirus exposure and HLA in healthy donors. PCR primers comprised 60 Vbeta and 13 Jbeta primers. Assay used: immunoSEQ multiplex PCR; TCRdb lists only in-frame clones, some missing. The profile shows over 150,000 clones, around 63% of them singletons. Nominally healthy donors provided the samples, though records likely missed some immune exposures. The source is a young woman in good health and CMV-seropositive. Sequencing was performed on PBMCs.

The CDR3 bases are TGTGCCACCAGCAGAATCCCCGGCGGAGAGGAGGAGACCCAGTACTTC. Translating it yields CATSRIPGGEEETQYF. The V and J genes are TRBV15 and TRBJ2-5, with D hard to call. The CDR3 sequence is 16 residues long. The ends were cut back, 2 bases at V and 5 bases at J, with 18 bases in the middle. Germline V gives CDR1 LNHNV, CDR2 YYDKDF (reference sequence). The full variable domain, its missing parts supplied by reference TRBV15 and TRBJ2-5, is DAMVIQNPRYQVTQFGKPVTLSCSQTLNHNVMYWYQQKSSQAPKLLFHYYDKDFNNEADTPDNFQSRRPNTSFCFLDIRSPGLGDTAMYLCATSRIPGGEEETQYFGPGTRLLVL.